This T cell receptor (beta chain) was documented in a study of beta chain features in type 1 diabetes. The investigators reverse transcribed all of the isolated RNA, so they sequenced expressed TCRB transcripts. Produced via immunoSEQ multiplex PCR; TCRdb's table is partial and in-frame only. The sample yields roughly 140,000 clones, 6.5% to 8.5% seen once. This clone was picked up many times. The CDR3 has 18 residues. Germline assignment: CDR1 SGHTA and CDR2 FQGNSA. V trimming: 2 bases; J trimming: 4 bases; junction bases outside the gene matches: 9. This receptor was obtained from a woman in her 30s in good health. The chain couples TRBV7-2 to TRBJ2-6; 9 bases are shared with TRBD1. Sequenced sample: central memory CD4+ T cells from blood. In DNA, the CDR3 is TGTGCCAGCAGCTTACGAGGGACAGGGATGTTGGGGGCCAACGTCCTGACTTTC. Residues: CASSLRGTGMLGANVLTF. Complete variable domain (other parts from reference TRBV7-2 and TRBJ2-6): GAGVSQSPSNKVTEKGKDVELRCDPISGHTALYWYRQSLGQGLEFLIYFQGNSAPDKSGLPSDRFSAERTGGSVSTLTIQRTQQEDSAVYLCASSLRGTGMLGANVLTFGAGSRLTVL.